There are a few counts of the clone carrying this T cell receptor beta chain. What it binds is not known. The V and J ends lost 6 bases and 10 bases respectively, with 19 bases between them. Germline CDR1 reads MNHEY; CDR2 reads SVGAGI. There are 14 residues in the CDR3. Clones were sequenced by immunoSEQ multiplex PCR, and TCRdb holds only the in-frame ones, with some missing. The sample carries 25,000 to 35,000 clones, around 75% recorded once. Sequencing in the ViraFEST assay came after antigen-specific CD4+ T cells had been expanded with viral peptide pools, which were used to stimulate PBMC. When around 9 days of culture had elapsed, CD4+ T cells were isolated. Prior SARS-CoV-2 infection was absent in the vaccine recipients, as shown by negative nucleocapsid antibodies. Cultivation was performed at more than 1.5 million PBMC per well with about 9.6 IU/ml IL-2 and around 10 ug/ml peptides added. Each culture had half its medium swapped for IL-2 medium on days 3 and 7.

This specimen comes from a study of vaccination effects on CD4 cells after COVID-19. Study-level information: Participants received two doses of either the BNT162b2 or mRNA-1273 vaccine. Study conclusions and caveats: Vaccine-induced clones in healthy vaccinees cross-reacted with common cold coronaviruses in only 1 of 255 cases.

The chain carries TRBV6-5 and TRBJ2-1; a weak D match, TRBD2 (6 bases). The sample in question was CD4+ T cells from PBMCs cultured with SARS-CoV-2 spike peptides, obtained before COVID-19 vaccination. The clonotype comes from a human donor who received a COVID-19 vaccine. This CDR3 reads CASRAGTSSREQFF. DNA of the CDR3: TGTGCCAGCAGGGCCGGGACTTCTTCGAGGGAGCAGTTCTTC.